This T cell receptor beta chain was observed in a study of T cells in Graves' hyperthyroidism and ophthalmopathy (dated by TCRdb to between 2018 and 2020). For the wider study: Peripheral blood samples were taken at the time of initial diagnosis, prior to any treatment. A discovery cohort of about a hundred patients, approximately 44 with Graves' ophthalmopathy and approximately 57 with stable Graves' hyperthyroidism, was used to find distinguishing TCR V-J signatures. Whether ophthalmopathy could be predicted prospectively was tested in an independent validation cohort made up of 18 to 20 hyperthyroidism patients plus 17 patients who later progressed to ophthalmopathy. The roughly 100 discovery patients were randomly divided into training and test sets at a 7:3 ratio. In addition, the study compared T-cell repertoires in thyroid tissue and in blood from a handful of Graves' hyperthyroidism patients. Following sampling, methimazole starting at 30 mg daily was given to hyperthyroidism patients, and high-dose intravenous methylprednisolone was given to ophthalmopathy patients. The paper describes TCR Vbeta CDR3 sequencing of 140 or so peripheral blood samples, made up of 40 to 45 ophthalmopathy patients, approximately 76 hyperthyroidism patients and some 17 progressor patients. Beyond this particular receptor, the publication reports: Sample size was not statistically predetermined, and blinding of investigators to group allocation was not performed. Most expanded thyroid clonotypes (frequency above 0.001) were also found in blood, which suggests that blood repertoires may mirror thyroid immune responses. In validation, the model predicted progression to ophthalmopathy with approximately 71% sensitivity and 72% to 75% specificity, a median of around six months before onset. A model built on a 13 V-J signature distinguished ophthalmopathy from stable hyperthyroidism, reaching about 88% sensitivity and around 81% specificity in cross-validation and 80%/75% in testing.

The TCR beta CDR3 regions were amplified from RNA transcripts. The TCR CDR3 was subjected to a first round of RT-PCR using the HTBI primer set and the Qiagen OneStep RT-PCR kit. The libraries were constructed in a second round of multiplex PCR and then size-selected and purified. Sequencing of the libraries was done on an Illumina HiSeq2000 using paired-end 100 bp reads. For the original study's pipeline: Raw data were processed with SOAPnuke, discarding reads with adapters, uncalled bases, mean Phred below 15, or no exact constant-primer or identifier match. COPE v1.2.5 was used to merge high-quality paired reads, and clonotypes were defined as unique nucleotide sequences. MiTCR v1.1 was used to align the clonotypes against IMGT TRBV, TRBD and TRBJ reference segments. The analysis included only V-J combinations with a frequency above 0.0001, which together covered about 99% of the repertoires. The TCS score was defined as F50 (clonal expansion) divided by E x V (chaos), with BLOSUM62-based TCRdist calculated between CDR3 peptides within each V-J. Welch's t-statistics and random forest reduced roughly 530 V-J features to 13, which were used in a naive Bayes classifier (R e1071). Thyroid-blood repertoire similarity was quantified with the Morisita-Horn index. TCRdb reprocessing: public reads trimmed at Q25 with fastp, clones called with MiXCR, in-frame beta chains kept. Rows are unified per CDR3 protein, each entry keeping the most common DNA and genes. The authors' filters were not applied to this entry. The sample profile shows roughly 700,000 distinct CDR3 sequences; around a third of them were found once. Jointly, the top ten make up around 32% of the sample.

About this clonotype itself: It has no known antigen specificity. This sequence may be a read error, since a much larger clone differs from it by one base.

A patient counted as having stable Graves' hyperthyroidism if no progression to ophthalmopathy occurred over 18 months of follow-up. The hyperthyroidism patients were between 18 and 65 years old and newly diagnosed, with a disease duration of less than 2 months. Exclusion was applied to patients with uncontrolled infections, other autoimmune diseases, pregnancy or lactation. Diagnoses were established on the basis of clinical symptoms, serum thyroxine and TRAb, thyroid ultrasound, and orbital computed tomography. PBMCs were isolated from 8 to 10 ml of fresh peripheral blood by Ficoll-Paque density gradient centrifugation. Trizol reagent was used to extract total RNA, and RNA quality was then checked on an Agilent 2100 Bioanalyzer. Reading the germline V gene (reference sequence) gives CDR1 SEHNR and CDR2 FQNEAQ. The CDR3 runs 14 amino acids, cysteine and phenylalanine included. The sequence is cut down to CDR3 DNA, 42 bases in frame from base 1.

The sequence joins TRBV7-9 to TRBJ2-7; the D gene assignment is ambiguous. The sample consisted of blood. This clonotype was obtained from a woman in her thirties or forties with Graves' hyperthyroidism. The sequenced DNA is TGTGCCAGCGTCGCATCGATGGGCTCCTACGAGCAGTGCTTC. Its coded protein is CASVASMGSYEQCF.